Listed below are T cell receptor beta chains from one sample, sequenced in a study of shared clonotypes between healthy human individuals. The method was immunoSEQ multiplex PCR; TCRdb's version includes in-frame clones alone and lacks a portion of them. The sample records about 1.1 million clones, 78% being singletons. Sequencing was done on a sample of memory CD4+ T cells from PBMCs. The receptors stem from a man between 18 and 35 years old in good health. Some clones in this sample may be carry-over from other donors' samples. The CDR3 runs from the conserved cysteine through the conserved F or W. The order of the fields is V gene, J gene, CDR3 length, CDR3 protein.

V: TRBV5-1; J: TRBJ2-5; length: 16; CDR3: CASSFGTGGDQETQYF
V: TRBV7-2; J: TRBJ1-1; length: 15; CDR3: CASSLAGTTNTEAFF
V: TRBV11-3; J: TRBJ1-1; length: 14; CDR3: CASSPQGATTEAFF
V: TRBV4-3; J: TRBJ2-5; length: 13; CDR3: CASSPRPGETQYF
V: TRBV30; J: TRBJ1-6; length: 13; CDR3: CAWRRRGNSPLHF
V: TRBV29-1; J: TRBJ2-7; length: 16; CDR3: CSVTVGKTSRPYEQYF
V: TRBV6-6; J: TRBJ1-1; length: 14; CDR3: CASRLDGTGRAAFF
V: TRBV5-1; J: TRBJ2-2; length: 15; CDR3: CASSRLQSGNGELFF
V: TRBV2; J: TRBJ2-3; length: 13; CDR3: CASSPAGTDTQYF
V: TRBV6-7; J: TRBJ2-7; length: 17; CDR3: CASSPGVAGVTNYEQYF
V: TRBV5-1; J: TRBJ2-1; length: 14; CDR3: CASSLIVDSNEQFF
V: TRBV5-1; J: TRBJ1-4; length: 13; CDR3: CASSVTGAEKLFF
V: TRBV2; J: TRBJ2-3; length: 15; CDR3: CASSEQGASTDTQYF
V: TRBV7-7; J: TRBJ2-7; length: 15; CDR3: CASSLEAGVGYEQYF
V: TRBV5-4; J: TRBJ2-7; length: 15; CDR3: CASSSGSASSYEQYF
V: TRBV19; J: TRBJ2-7; length: 14; CDR3: CASSISARTYEQYF
V: TRBV6-6; J: TRBJ2-1; length: 13; CDR3: CASSPGGRNEQFF
V: TRBV7-2; J: TRBJ1-2; length: 14; CDR3: CASSLRGARDGYTF
V: TRBV6-1; J: TRBJ2-5; length: 15; CDR3: CASSENSGPRETQYF
V: TRBV5-1; J: TRBJ2-1; length: 16; CDR3: CASSPPSGTADNEQFF
V: TRBV6-1; J: TRBJ1-1; length: 14; CDR3: CASSEAPGRTMAFF
V: TRBV2; J: TRBJ2-7; length: 14; CDR3: CASFRDRSSYEQYF
V: TRBV5-4; J: TRBJ2-1; length: 15; CDR3: CASSPAADGVNEQFF
V: TRBV5-1; J: TRBJ2-3; length: 14; CDR3: CASSLSGSTDTQYF
V: TRBV2; J: TRBJ2-2; length: 13; CDR3: CASTYRVPGELFF
V: TRBV9; J: TRBJ2-1; length: 14; CDR3: CASGGSGIYNEQFF
V: TRBV7-2; J: TRBJ2-2; length: 17; CDR3: CASSSQLAGVNTGELFF
V: TRBV5-1; J: TRBJ2-1; length: 16; CDR3: CASSLAPGLESGEQFF
V: TRBV5-1; J: TRBJ2-3; length: 16; CDR3: CASSLLTGGVGDTQYF
V: TRBV9; J: TRBJ2-1; length: 14; CDR3: CASSVGSDPNEQFF
V: TRBV7-8; J: TRBJ2-1; length: 13; CDR3: CASSLDQAVEQFF
V: TRBV7-2; J: TRBJ2-2; length: 16; CDR3: CASSLQAVVVTGELFF
V: TRBV7-2; J: TRBJ1-5; length: 12; CDR3: CASSPGYQPQHF
V: TRBV6-1; J: TRBJ1-1; length: 13; CDR3: CASRTHSQDLAFF
V: TRBV6-1; J: TRBJ2-3; length: 16; CDR3: CASSEAPSGGTDTQYF
V: TRBV5-1; J: TRBJ2-7; length: 15; CDR3: CASSLGATTGYEQYF
V: TRBV29-1; J: TRBJ2-7; length: 11; CDR3: CSASQHYEQYF
V: TRBV15; J: TRBJ2-3; length: 16; CDR3: CATSRAGLAATDTQYF
V: TRBV5-6; J: TRBJ1-1; length: 14; CDR3: CASSRGQGNTEAFF
V: TRBV7-2; J: TRBJ2-7; length: 13; CDR3: CASSLAFLGQQYF
V: TRBV5-1; J: TRBJ1-4; length: 14; CDR3: CASSAGVANEKLFF
V: TRBV5-5; J: TRBJ2-7; length: 16; CDR3: CASSLASAPSSYEQYF
V: TRBV27; J: TRBJ2-2; length: 16; CDR3: CASSQLALANTGELFF
V: TRBV10-3; J: TRBJ2-2; length: 16; CDR3: CAIGPPWGQGAGELFF
V: TRBV30; J: TRBJ1-1; length: 14; CDR3: CAWTRSTGNTEAFF
V: TRBV18; J: TRBJ2-2; length: 16; CDR3: CASSPKTSGSTGELFF
V: TRBV6-5; J: TRBJ2-3; length: 16; CDR3: CASSYYASGPTDTQYF
V: TRBV27; J: TRBJ1-1; length: 19; CDR3: CASRLATGAGAWRNTEAFF
V: TRBV5-1; J: TRBJ1-3; length: 16; CDR3: CASSLGQGKPGNTIYF
V: TRBV5-1; J: TRBJ1-4; length: 15; CDR3: CASSLMTGANEKLFF
V: TRBV7-9; J: TRBJ2-7; length: 14; CDR3: CASSPRRDSYEQYF